This T cell receptor beta chain appears in the sequencing data of a study of blood T cell repertoires in COVID-19. Study information: The United States, Italy and Spain were the sources of the acute and convalescent COVID-19 samples. Sources were T cells, B-cell-depleted T cells, or PBMCs; the material itself was cDNA or gDNA.

The CDR3 spans 15 residues. The germline V gene encodes CDR1 LGHDT and CDR2 YNNKEL (reference sequence). V was clipped by 2 bases and J by 5 bases, with 13 bases between them. Only in-frame clones appear in the TCRdb table, and some are missing; sequencing was by immunoSEQ multiplex PCR. The sample lists over 250,000 clones, over 65% occurring once. The receptor comes from a woman older than 75 with acute or convalescent COVID-19. The sample consisted of peripheral blood. The V gene is TRBV3-1 (or the pseudogene TRBV3-2), the J gene TRBJ2-1, with a weak D call TRBD2 (5 bases). The CDR3 nucleotides are TGTGCCAGCAGCCAATTACCGGACTCGAACAATGAGCAGTTCTTC. Residues: CASSQLPDSNNEQFF.